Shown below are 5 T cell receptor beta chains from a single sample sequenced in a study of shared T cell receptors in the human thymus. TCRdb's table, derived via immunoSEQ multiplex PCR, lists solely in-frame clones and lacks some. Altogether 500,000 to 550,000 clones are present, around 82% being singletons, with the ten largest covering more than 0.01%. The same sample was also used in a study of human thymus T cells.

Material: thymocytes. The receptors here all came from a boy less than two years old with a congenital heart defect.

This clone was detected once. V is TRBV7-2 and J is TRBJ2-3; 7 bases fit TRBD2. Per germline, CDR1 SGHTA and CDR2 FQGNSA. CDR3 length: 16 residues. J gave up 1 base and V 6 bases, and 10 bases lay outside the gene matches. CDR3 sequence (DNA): TGTGCCAGCAGTCGACACGGGCTAGCGGGCACAGATACGCAGTATTTT. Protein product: CASSRHGLAGTDTQYF.

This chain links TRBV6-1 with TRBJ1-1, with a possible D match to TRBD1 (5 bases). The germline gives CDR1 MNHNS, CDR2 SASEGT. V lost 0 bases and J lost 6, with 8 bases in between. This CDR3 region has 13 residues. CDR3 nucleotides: TGTGCCAGCAGTGAAGCGGGGCCACCTGAAGCTTTCTTT. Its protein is CASSEAGPPEAFF.

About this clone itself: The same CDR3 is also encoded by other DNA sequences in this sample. The CDR3 reads CASSLSQGAYEQYF. As DNA, the CDR3 is TGTGCCAGCAGCTTAAGCCAGGGGGCCTACGAGCAGTACTTC. The chain carries TRBV7-2 and TRBJ2-7; TRBD1 aligns across 7 bases. The CDR3 has 14 amino acids. Per germline, CDR1 SGHTA and CDR2 FQGNSA. The J segment lost 2 bases and the V segment lost 2 bases, leaving 3 bases of the junction unmatched. The variable domain in full, completed from reference TRBV7-2 and TRBJ2-7, reads GAGVSQSPSNKVTEKGKDVELRCDPISGHTALYWYRQSLGQGLEFLIYFQGNSAPDKSGLPSDRFSAERTGGSVSTLTIQRTQQEDSAVYLCASSLSQGAYEQYFGPGTRLTVT.

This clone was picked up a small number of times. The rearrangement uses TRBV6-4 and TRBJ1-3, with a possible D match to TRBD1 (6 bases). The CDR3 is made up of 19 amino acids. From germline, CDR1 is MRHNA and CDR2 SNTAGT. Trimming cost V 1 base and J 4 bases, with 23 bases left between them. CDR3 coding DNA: TGTGCCAGCAGTGACTTTGGGGCTTCCACAGGGCGGTCCGGAAACACCATATATTTT. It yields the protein CASSDFGASTGRSGNTIYF.

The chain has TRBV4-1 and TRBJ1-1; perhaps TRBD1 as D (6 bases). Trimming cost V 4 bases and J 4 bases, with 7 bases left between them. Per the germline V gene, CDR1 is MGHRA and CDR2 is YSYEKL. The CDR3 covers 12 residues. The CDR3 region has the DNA TGCGCCAGCAGCCCCAGGGGCACTGAAGCTTTCTTT. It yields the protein CASSPRGTEAFF.